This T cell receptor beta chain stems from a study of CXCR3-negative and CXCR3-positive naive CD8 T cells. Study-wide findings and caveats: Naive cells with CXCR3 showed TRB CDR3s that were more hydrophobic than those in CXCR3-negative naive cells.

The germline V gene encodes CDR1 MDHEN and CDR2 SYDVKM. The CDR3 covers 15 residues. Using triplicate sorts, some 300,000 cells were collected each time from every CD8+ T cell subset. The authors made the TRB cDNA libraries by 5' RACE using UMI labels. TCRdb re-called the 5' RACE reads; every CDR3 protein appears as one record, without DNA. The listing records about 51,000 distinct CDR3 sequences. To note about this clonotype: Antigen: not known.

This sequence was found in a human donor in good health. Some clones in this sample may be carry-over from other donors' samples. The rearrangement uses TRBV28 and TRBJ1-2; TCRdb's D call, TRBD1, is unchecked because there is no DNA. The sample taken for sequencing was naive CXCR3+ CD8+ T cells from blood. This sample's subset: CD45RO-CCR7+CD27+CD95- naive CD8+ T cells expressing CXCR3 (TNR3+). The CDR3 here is CAIRDRDVLNYGYTF.